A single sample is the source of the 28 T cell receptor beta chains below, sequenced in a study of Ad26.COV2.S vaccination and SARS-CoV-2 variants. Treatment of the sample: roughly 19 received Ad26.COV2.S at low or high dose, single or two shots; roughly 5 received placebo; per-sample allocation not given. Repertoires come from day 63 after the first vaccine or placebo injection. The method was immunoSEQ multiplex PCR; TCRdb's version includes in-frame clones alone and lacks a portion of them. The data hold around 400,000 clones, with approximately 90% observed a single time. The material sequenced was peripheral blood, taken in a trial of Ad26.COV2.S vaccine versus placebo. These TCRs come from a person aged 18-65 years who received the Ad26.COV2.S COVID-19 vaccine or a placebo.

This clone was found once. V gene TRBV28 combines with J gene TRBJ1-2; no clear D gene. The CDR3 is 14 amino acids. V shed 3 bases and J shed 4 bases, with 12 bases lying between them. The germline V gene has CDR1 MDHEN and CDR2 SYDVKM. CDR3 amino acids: CASSLRPGGYGYTF. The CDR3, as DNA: TGTGCCAGCAGTTTGAGGCCCGGCGGCTATGGCTACACCTTC.

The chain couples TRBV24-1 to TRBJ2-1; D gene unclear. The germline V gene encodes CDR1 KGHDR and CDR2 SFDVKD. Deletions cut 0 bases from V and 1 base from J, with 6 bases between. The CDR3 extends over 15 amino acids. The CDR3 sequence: CATSDLLGSYNEQFF. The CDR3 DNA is TGTGCCACCAGTGATTTGCTGGGGTCCTACAATGAGCAGTTCTTC.

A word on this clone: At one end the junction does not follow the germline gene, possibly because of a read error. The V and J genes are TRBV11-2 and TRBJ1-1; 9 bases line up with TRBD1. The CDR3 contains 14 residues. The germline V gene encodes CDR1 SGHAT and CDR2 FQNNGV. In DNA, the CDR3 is TGTGCCAGCAGCTCCGACGTCCCAGGACAGGGGTCGGTCTTT. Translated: CASSSDVPGQGSVF. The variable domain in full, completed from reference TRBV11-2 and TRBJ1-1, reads EAGVAQSPRYKIIEKRQSVAFWCNPISGHATLYWYQQILGQGPKLLIQFQNNGVVDDSQLPKDRFSAERLKGVDSTLKIQPAKLEDSAVYLCASSSDVPGQGSVFGQGTRLTVV.

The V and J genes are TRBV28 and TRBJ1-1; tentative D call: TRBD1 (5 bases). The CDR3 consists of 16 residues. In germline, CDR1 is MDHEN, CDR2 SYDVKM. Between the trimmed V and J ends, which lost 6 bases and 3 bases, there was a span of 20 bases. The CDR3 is CASSSQGPFADTEAFF. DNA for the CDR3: TGTGCCAGCAGCTCGCAGGGTCCTTTCGCGGACACTGAAGCTTTCTTT. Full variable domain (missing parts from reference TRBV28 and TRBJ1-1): DVKVTQSSRYLVKRTGEKVFLECVQDMDHENMFWYRQDPGLGLRLIYFSYDVKMKEKGDIPEGYSVSREKKERFSLILESASTNQTSMYLCASSSQGPFADTEAFFGQGTRLTVV.

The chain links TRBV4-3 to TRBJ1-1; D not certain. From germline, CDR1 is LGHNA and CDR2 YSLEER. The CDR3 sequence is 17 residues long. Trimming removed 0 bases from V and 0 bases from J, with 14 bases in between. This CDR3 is CASSQDLLGQVNTEAFF. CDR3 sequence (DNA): TGCGCCAGCAGCCAAGATCTTCTGGGCCAGGTGAACACTGAAGCTTTCTTT.

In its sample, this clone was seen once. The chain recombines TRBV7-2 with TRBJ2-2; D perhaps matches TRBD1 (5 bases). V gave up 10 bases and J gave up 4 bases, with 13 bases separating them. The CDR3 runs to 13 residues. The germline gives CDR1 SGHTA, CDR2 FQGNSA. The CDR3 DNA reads TGTGCCATCTTCAGGGATTCCACCGGGGAGCTGTTTTTT. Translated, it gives CAIFRDSTGELFF.

The CDR3 DNA sequence: TGTGCCAGCAGCTTTGGGCAGATTAACTATGGCTACACCTTC. It specifies CASSFGQINYGYTF. The chain uses TRBV7-9 and TRBJ1-2; no clear D. V was shortened by 3 bases and J by 1 base, with 9 bases between the two germline ends. Germline CDR1 and CDR2: SEHNR and FQNEAQ (reference sequence). CDR3 size: 14 residues.

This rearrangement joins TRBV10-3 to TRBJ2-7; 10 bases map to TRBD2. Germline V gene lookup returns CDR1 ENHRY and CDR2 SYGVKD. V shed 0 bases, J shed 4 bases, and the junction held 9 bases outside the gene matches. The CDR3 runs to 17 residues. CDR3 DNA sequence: TGTGCCATCAGTGAGTCGGCCGCCCTAGCGGGAGCTTACGAGCAGTACTTC. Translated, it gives CAISESAALAGAYEQYF.

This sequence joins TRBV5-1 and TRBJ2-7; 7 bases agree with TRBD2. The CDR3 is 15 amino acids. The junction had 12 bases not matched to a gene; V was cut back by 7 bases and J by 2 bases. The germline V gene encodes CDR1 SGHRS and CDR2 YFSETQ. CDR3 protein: CASSTNPSGPYEQYF. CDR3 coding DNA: TGCGCCAGCTCAACGAACCCTAGCGGACCCTACGAGCAGTACTTC.

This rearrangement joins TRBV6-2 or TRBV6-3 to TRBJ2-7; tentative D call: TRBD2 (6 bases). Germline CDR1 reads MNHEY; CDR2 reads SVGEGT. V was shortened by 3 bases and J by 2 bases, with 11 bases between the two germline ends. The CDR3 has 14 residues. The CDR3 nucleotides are TGTGCCAGCAGTTATTGGGGGGTTCCCTACGAGCAGTACTTC. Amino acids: CASSYWGVPYEQYF.

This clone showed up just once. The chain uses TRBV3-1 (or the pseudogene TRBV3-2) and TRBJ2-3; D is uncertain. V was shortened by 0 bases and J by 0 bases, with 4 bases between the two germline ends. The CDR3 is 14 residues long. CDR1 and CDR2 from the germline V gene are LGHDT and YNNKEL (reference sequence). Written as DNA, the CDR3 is TGTGCCAGCAGCCAAGATTTGAGCACAGATACGCAGTATTTT. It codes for CASSQDLSTDTQYF.

CDR3 coding DNA: TGTGCCAGCTCACCACAGGCGGACTATGGCTACACCTTC. It translates to CASSPQADYGYTF. The rearrangement joins TRBV18 to TRBJ1-2; no clear D. This CDR3 contains 13 residues. V lost 1 base and J 3 bases, leaving 6 bases between the germline ends. CDR1 KGHSH and CDR2 LQKENI come from the germline V gene.

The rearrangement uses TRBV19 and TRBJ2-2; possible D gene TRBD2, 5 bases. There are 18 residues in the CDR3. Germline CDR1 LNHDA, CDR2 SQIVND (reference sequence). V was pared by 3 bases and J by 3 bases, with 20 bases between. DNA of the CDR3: TGTGCCAGTAGTATTCGTCCGGCCGGGATAGCACACACCGGGGAGCTGTTTTTT. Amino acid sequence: CASSIRPAGIAHTGELFF.

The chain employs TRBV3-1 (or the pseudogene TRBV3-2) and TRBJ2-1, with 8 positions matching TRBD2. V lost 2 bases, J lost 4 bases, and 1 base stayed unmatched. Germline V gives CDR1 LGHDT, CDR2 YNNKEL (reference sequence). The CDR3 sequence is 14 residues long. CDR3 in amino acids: CASSQLAGYNEQFF. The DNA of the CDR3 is TGTGCCAGCAGCCAATTAGCGGGGTACAATGAGCAGTTCTTC.

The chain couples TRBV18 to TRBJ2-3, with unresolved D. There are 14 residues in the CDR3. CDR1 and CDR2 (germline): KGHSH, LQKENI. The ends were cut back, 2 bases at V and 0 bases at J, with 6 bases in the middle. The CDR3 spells CASSPSTSTDTQYF. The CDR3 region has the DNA TGTGCCAGCTCACCATCGACTAGCACAGATACGCAGTATTTT.

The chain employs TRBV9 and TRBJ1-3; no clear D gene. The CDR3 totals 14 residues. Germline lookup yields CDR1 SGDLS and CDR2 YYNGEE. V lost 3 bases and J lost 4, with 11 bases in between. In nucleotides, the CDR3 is TGTGCCAGCAGCGGACAAGTGGAAGGAAACACCATATATTTT. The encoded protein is CASSGQVEGNTIYF.

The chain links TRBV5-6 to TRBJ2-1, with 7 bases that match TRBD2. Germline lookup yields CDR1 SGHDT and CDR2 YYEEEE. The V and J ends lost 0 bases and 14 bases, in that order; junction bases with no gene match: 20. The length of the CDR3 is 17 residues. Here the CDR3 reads CASSLGPPLTLRENEFF. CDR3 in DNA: TGTGCCAGCAGCTTGGGGCCCCCGCTGACTTTGCGGGAGAATGAGTTCTTC.

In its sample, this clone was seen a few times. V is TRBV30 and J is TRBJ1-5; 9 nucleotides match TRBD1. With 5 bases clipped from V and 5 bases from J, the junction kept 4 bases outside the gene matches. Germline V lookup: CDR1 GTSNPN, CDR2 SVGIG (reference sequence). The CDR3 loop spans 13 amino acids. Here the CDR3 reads CAWGQGLDQPQHF. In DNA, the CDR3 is TGTGCCTGGGGACAGGGGCTCGATCAGCCCCAGCATTTT.

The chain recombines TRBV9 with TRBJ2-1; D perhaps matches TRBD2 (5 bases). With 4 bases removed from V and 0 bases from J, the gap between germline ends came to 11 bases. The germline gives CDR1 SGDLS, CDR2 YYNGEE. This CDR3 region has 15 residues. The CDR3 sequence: CASSPTTSSYNEQFF. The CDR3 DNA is TGTGCCAGCAGCCCTACCACTAGCTCCTACAATGAGCAGTTCTTC.

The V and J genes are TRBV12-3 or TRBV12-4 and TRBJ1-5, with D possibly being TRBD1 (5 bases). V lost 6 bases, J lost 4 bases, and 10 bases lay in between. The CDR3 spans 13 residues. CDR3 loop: CASSGDGNQPQHF. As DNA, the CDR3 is TGTGCCAGCAGCGGGGACGGTAATCAGCCCCAGCATTTT.

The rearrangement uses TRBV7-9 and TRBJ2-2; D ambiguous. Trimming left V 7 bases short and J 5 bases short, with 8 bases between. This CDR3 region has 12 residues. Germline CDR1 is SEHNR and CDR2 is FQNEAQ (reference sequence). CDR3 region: CASNPRTGELFF. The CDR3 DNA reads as TGTGCCAGCAACCCAAGGACCGGGGAGCTGTTTTTT.

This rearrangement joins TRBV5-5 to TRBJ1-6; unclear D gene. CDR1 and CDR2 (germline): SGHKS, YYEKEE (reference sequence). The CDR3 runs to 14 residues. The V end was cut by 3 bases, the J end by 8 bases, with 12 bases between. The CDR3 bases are TGTGCCAGCAGCTCTAGCCCTAGTGATTCACCCCTCCACTTT. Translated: CASSSSPSDSPLHF.

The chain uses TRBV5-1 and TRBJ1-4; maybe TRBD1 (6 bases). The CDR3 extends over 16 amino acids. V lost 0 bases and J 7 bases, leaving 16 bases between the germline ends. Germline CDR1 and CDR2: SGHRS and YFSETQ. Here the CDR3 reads CASSLDIPEDSEKLFF. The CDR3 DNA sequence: TGCGCCAGCAGCTTGGATATCCCTGAGGACAGTGAAAAACTGTTTTTT.

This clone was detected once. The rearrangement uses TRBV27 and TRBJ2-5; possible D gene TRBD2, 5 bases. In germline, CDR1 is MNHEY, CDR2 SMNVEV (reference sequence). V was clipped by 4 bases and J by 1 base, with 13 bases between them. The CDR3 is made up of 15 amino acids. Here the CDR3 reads CASSYSWAGQETQYF. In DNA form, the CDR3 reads TGTGCCAGCAGTTATTCCTGGGCGGGCCAAGAGACCCAGTACTTC.

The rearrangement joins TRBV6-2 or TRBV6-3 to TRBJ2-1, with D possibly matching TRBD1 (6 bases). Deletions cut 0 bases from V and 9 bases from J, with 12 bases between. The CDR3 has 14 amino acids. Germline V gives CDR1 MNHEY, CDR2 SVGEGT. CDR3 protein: CASSYSTGFGEQFF. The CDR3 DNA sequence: TGTGCCAGCAGTTACTCCACAGGGTTTGGTGAGCAGTTCTTC.

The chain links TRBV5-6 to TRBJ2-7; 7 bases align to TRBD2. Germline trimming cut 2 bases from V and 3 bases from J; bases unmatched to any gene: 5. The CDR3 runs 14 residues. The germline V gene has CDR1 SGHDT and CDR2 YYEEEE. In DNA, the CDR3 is TGTGCCAGCAGCTTAGCGGGGCAGTTCTACGAGCAGTACTTC. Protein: CASSLAGQFYEQYF.

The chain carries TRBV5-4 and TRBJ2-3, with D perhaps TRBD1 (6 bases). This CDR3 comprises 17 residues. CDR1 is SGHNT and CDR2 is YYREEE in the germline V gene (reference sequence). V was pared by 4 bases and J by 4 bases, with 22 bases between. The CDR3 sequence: CASSRAAAQGSSDTQYF. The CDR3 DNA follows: TGTGCCAGCAGCCGAGCGGCCGCGCAGGGGAGTTCAGATACGCAGTATTTT.

CDR3 in amino acids: CSAGQGRAFF. The CDR3 region has the DNA TGCAGTGCTGGACAGGGGAGAGCTTTCTTT. V gene TRBV20-1 combines with J gene TRBJ1-1; TRBD1 aligns across 9 bases. Germline V lookup: CDR1 DFQATT, CDR2 SNEGSKA (reference sequence). The J segment lost 10 bases and the V segment lost 5 bases, leaving 2 bases of the junction unmatched. The CDR3 spans 10 residues.